This paragraph reports one T cell receptor beta chain. Its antigen is still unknown. These data originate in a study of monozygotic twins with inflammatory bowel disease. UMIs bearing a 6-nucleotide sample barcode were added through template switching. TCRdb reprocessed the 5' RACE reads, with one entry per CDR3 protein and no DNA. The sample table sets out approximately 330,000 distinct CDR3 sequences. Germline CDR1 reads SGHRS; CDR2 reads YFSETQ. The CDR3 is 13 residues long. Study findings and constraints: IBD patients, compared with healthy twins, shared fewer clonotypes with others (especially with disease activity).

Donors each gave roughly 2.5 ml of blood. The clonotype comes from a human donor with ulcerative colitis or Crohn's disease, or a healthy co-twin of an affected twin (not recorded which). The sequenced sample was blood. This chain joins TRBV5-1 and TRBJ1-4; TCRdb reports TRBD1, a call that lacks DNA to check it against. The CDR3 sequence: CASRRGEGEKLFF.